Shown below are 9 T cell receptor beta chains from a single sample sequenced in a study of Ad26.COV2.S vaccination and SARS-CoV-2 variants. TCRdb's copy holds only in-frame clones and misses some; the assay was immunoSEQ multiplex PCR. This sample has 180,000 or so clones, with roughly 89% found just once. Sequences were derived from peripheral blood, sampled after recovery from COVID-19. The receptors were gathered from a human donor who had recovered from COVID-19.

The genes are TRBV12-3 or TRBV12-4 and TRBJ2-5; D remains unclear. The length of the CDR3 is 12 residues. V was shortened by 8 bases and J by 5 bases, with 12 bases between the two germline ends. The CDR3 nucleotides read TGTGCCAGCGGGTCCCACGGGGAGACCCAGTACTTC. Its translation is CASGSHGETQYF.

V and J are TRBV10-3 and TRBJ1-4, with a weak D call TRBD1 (5 bases). The length of the CDR3 is 15 residues. Germline V CDR1 and CDR2: ENHRY, SYGVKD. Trimming pared 4 bases from V and 5 bases from J, leaving 14 bases between. CDR3: CAISGGGVSNEKLFF. CDR3 nucleotide sequence: TGTGCCATCAGTGGGGGAGGGGTCTCCAATGAAAAACTGTTTTTT.

The chain uses TRBV2 and TRBJ1-6; 10 nucleotides align to TRBD1. Trimming cost V 8 bases and J 5 bases; bases outside gene matches: 6. Germline V gives CDR1 SNHLY, CDR2 FYNNEI. The CDR3 sequence is 15 residues long. The CDR3 nucleotides read TGTGCCAGCCGCTGGGACAGGGGAAATAATTCACCCCTCCACTTT. Its protein product is CASRWDRGNNSPLHF.

This chain uses TRBV10-3 with TRBJ2-2; D is unclear. The CDR3 extends over 14 amino acids. Trimming took 3 bases from V and 4 from J, leaving 9 bases between them. Germline V gene lookup returns CDR1 ENHRY and CDR2 SYGVKD. Here the CDR3 reads CAISDSSGTGELFF. The CDR3 nucleotides read TGTGCCATCAGTGATTCCTCGGGCACCGGGGAGCTGTTTTTT.

The CDR3 protein is CASSQPHTEAFF. The CDR3 DNA follows: TGTGCCAGCAGCCAGCCCCACACTGAAGCTTTCTTT. The chain is built from TRBV3-1 (or the pseudogene TRBV3-2) and TRBJ1-1; no clear D gene. Trimming left V 3 bases short and J 3 bases short, with 5 bases between. CDR1 is LGHDT and CDR2 is YNNKEL in the germline V gene (reference sequence). CDR3 length: 12 amino acids.

The chain's CDR3 is CASSEGPNNYGYTF. In DNA, the CDR3 is TGTGCCAGCAGTGAAGGACCGAATAACTATGGCTACACCTTC. The chain carries TRBV6-1 and TRBJ1-2, with unresolved D. Germline values: CDR1 MNHNS, CDR2 SASEGT. The length of the CDR3 is 14 residues. Between the trimmed V and J ends, which lost 1 base and 1 base, there was a span of 7 bases.

The chain recombines TRBV3-1 (or the pseudogene TRBV3-2) with TRBJ2-3; 10 bases map to TRBD2. The CDR3 has 15 amino acids. Germline CDR1 is LGHDT and CDR2 is YNNKEL (reference sequence). V was pared by 4 bases and J by 6 bases, with 7 bases of the junction left unmatched. In DNA, the CDR3 is TGTGCCAGCAGCCCTCTGGGACTAGCGTCGGATACGCAGTATTTT. Translating gives CASSPLGLASDTQYF.

Only one count was recorded for this clone. The chain joins TRBV9 to TRBJ1-6; D remains unclear. The length of the CDR3 is 15 residues. The V gene's germline CDR1 is SGDLS and CDR2 YYNGEE. V dropped 3 bases and J dropped 0 bases, with 7 bases sitting between them. The DNA for the CDR3 is TGTGCCAGCAGCGGGGCTAACTCCTATAATTCACCCCTCCACTTT. This gives the protein CASSGANSYNSPLHF.

The chain combines TRBV11-3 with TRBJ1-1, with D maybe TRBD1 (6 bases). CDR1 and CDR2 from the germline V gene are SGHNT and YENEEA. Trimming stripped 6 bases from V and 4 bases from J, with 15 bases between. This CDR3 is built from 14 residues. The CDR3 is CASSTGRAGTEAFF. CDR3 DNA sequence: TGTGCCAGCAGTACAGGGAGGGCGGGCACTGAAGCTTTCTTT.